A single sample gave rise to the 13 T cell receptor beta chains below, sequenced in a study of control samples from healthy donors and cancer patients. This table comes from immunoSEQ multiplex PCR, and its TCRdb copy is limited to in-frame clones, with some not included. The data show tens of thousands of clones, with almost 85% seen just once and nearly 5.5% held by the top ten. Sample: blood. Every receptor here comes from a middle-aged man in good health.

The rearrangement uses TRBV6-4 and TRBJ1-1; 7 bases are shared with TRBD1. The J segment lost 7 bases and the V segment lost 6 bases, leaving 14 bases of the junction unmatched. The CDR3 covers 15 residues. Germline V gene sequence: CDR1 MRHNA, CDR2 SNTAGT. CDR3 bases: TGTGCCAGCAGGGTACAGGAGGGGGCCGGAGGTGAAGCTTTCTTT. Its protein product is CASRVQEGAGGEAFF.

This clone has just one count. The V call is TRBV28, the J call TRBJ2-2; 11 bases line up with TRBD1. CDR3 length equals 20 residues. Trimming cost V 5 bases and J 4 bases; bases outside gene matches: 18. CDR1 and CDR2 (germline): MDHEN, SYDVKM. The CDR3 loop is CASSPQGDRGRGMVTGELFF. CDR3 in DNA: TGTGCCAGCAGTCCACAAGGGGACAGGGGGAGGGGAATGGTCACCGGGGAGCTGTTTTTT.

This sequence joins TRBV2 and TRBJ1-1, with D maybe TRBD1 (6 bases). CDR1 is SNHLY, CDR2 FYNNEI, per germline. CDR3 length: 15 residues. V gave up 6 bases and J gave up 4 bases, with 18 bases separating them. The CDR3 is CASSSDRIWTTEAFF. In DNA, the CDR3 is TGTGCCAGCAGCTCGGACAGAATCTGGACCACTGAAGCTTTCTTT.

This clone was seen only once. This chain links TRBV18 with TRBJ2-5; D is uncertain. The germline gives CDR1 KGHSH, CDR2 LQKENI. V lost 1 base and J lost 5, with 8 bases in between. CDR3 length: 13 amino acids. The CDR3 nucleotides read TGTGCCAGCTCACCACTGGCCGCTGAGACCCAGTACTTC. Its protein is CASSPLAAETQYF.

The chain couples TRBV19 to TRBJ2-7; D is ambiguous. CDR1 LNHDA and CDR2 SQIVND come from the germline V gene (reference sequence). The V end was cut by 3 bases, the J end by 2 bases, with 14 bases between. The CDR3 is 15 residues long. CDR3 sequence: CASSIGYGSAYEQYF. The CDR3 nucleotides read TGTGCCAGTAGTATCGGCTACGGATCAGCCTACGAGCAGTACTTC.

This chain joins TRBV7-9 and TRBJ2-5; D might be TRBD1 or TRBD2, each matching 5 bases. Trimming pared 1 base from V and 4 bases from J, leaving 7 bases between. Germline CDR1 reads SEHNR; CDR2 reads FQNEAQ (reference sequence). The CDR3 loop spans 13 amino acids. For the CDR3, the DNA is TGTGCCAGCAGCTTAGTCGGGGCAGAGACCCAGTACTTC. Protein product: CASSLVGAETQYF.

The rearrangement joins TRBV5-8 to TRBJ2-1; 8 nucleotides agree with TRBD1. The V gene's germline CDR1 is SGHTS and CDR2 YDEGEE. V was clipped by 3 bases and J by 5 bases; unmatched bases: 10. The CDR3 consists of 16 residues. CDR3 bases: TGTGCCAGCAGCTCCTTCCGGACAGGGAGGAACAATGAGCAGTTCTTC. This gives the protein CASSSFRTGRNNEQFF.

This clone occurred once. The V and J genes are TRBV6-1 and TRBJ1-1, with D perhaps matching TRBD1 (5 bases). CDR1 is MNHNS and CDR2 is SASEGT in the germline V gene. With 2 bases removed from V and 1 base from J, the gap between germline ends came to 17 bases. The CDR3 extends over 17 amino acids. The CDR3 nucleotides are TGTGCCAGCAGTGAATATGGGGCTGAACTCAGGAACACTGAAGCTTTCTTT. Amino acid sequence: CASSEYGAELRNTEAFF.

This chain uses TRBV7-2 with TRBJ2-4, with D perhaps matching TRBD1 (7 bases). Germline V gene sequence: CDR1 SGHTA, CDR2 FQGNSA. V lost 5 bases, J lost 6 bases, and 17 bases lay in between. This CDR3 comprises 15 residues. This CDR3 reads CASSPQGGGGNIQYF. The CDR3 DNA reads TGTGCCAGCAGCCCGCAGGGGGGAGGCGGAAACATTCAGTACTTC.

This chain joins TRBV27 and TRBJ1-2; D is unresolved. CDR1 is MNHEY and CDR2 is SMNVEV in the germline V gene (reference sequence). This CDR3 has 14 residues. V was trimmed by 4 bases and J by 8 bases, leaving 17 bases between them. The CDR3 sequence: CASSSKGRRSGYTF. The DNA for the CDR3 is TGTGCCAGCAGTTCAAAGGGCCGGCGTTCAGGCTACACCTTC.

The V gene is TRBV5-1, the J gene TRBJ1-4, with TRBD1 identical over 8 bases. Per the germline V gene, CDR1 is SGHRS and CDR2 is YFSETQ. The V and J ends lost 0 bases and 4 bases, in that order; junction bases with no gene match: 2. There are 15 residues in the CDR3. The CDR3 loop reads CASSLGTGFNEKLFF. The CDR3 nucleotides are TGCGCCAGCAGCTTGGGGACAGGGTTTAATGAAAAACTGTTTTTT.

The rearrangement joins TRBV28 to TRBJ2-3; perhaps TRBD2 as D (5 bases). CDR3 length: 12 residues. V lost 10 bases and J lost 3, with 11 bases in between. The germline V gene has CDR1 MDHEN and CDR2 SYDVKM. Written as DNA, the CDR3 is TGTGCCACTGACGGGAATACAGATACGCAGTATTTT. Residues: CATDGNTDTQYF.

This clone was recorded once. DNA of the CDR3: TGCGCCAGCAGCCCACGGACGGACGCGGGGGAACTGTTTTTT. This codes for CASSPRTDAGELFF. The chain couples TRBV5-1 to TRBJ1-4; D may be TRBD1 (5 bases). CDR3 size: 14 residues. Germline V gene data show CDR1 as SGHRS and CDR2 as YFSETQ. Trimming took off 4 bases at V and 12 bases at J, with 19 bases between the two ends.